One TCR beta chain is described in this entry. This sample was taken from a study of blood T cell repertoires in COVID-19. The wider study: Sites across the United States, Italy and Spain contributed samples from acute and convalescent COVID-19. PBMCs, B-cell-depleted T cells, or T cells were the source of the cDNA or gDNA that made up the material.

Per the study methods: Reference gene primer amplification in the assay estimated nucleated cell counts. Here immunoSEQ multiplex PCR was the method, and the copy in TCRdb shows in-frame clones only, minus some. D and trimming come from the DNA, and the V and J calls and clone size come from that table. This table has about 98,000 clones, around 82% appearing once. The clonotype was recovered from a man aged 65 to 85 with active or convalescent COVID-19. The sequencing sample was made of peripheral blood.

The CDR3 bases are TGTGCCAGCAGTTTAGCGCGTGGGGCTACCCAGCATTTT. Encoded protein: CASSLARGATQHF. This sequence joins TRBV12-3 or TRBV12-4 and TRBJ1-5, with a tentative D call TRBD1 (5 bases). The CDR3 consists of 13 residues. Deletions cut 0 bases from V and 11 bases from J, with 11 bases between.